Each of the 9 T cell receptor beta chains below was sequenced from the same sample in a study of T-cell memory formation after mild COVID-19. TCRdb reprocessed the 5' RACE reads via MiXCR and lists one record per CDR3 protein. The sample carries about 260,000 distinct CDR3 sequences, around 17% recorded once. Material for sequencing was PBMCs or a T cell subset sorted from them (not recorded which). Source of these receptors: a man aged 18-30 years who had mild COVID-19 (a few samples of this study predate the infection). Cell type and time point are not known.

Here the CDR3 DNA reads TGTGCCAGCAGCTTACAGGAACAACTGAGCTCCTACAATGAGCAGTTCTTC. It encodes CASSLQEQLSSYNEQFF. The chain has TRBV7-2 and TRBJ2-1; the D is unclear. Germline lookup yields CDR1 SGHTA and CDR2 FQGNSA. Trimming took off 2 bases at V and 0 bases at J, with 14 bases between the two ends. The CDR3 extends over 17 amino acids. Full variable domain (outside the CDR3, taken from reference TRBV7-2 and TRBJ2-1): GAGVSQSPSNKVTEKGKDVELRCDPISGHTALYWYRQSLGQGLEFLIYFQGNSAPDKSGLPSDRFSAERTGGSVSTLTIQRTQQEDSAVYLCASSLQEQLSSYNEQFFGPGTRLTVL.

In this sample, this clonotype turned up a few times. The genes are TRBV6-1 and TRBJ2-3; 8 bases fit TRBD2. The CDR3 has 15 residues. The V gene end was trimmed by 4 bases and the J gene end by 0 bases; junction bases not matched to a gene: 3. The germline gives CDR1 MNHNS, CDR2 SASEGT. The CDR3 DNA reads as TGTGCCAGCAGTGTCGAGCGGGGGAGCACAGATACGCAGTATTTT. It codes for CASSVERGSTDTQYF.

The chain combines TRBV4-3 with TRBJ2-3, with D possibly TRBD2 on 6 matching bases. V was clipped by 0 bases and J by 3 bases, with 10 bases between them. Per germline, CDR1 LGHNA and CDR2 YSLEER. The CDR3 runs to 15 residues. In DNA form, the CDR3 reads TGCGCCAGCAGCCAAGATCGGGACTTAACAGATACGCAGTATTTT. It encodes CASSQDRDLTDTQYF.

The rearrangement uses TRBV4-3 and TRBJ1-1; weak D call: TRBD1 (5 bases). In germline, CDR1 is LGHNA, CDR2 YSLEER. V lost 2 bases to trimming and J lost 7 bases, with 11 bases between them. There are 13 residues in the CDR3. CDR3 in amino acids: CASSQKRGVEAFF. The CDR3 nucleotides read TGCGCCAGCAGCCAAAAAAGAGGGGTTGAAGCTTTCTTT.

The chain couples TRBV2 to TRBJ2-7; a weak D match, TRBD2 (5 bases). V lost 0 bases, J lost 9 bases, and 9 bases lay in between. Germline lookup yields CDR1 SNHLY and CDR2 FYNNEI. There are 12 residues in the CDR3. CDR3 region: CASSEALGPQYF. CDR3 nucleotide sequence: TGTGCCAGCAGTGAAGCACTAGGGCCGCAGTACTTC.

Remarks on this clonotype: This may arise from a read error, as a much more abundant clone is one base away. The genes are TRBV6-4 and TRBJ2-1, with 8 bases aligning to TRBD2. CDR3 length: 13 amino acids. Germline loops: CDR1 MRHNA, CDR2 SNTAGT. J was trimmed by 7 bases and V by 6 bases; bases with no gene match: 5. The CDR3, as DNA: TGTGCCAGCAGCGTGACTAGCGAGAATGAGCAGTTCTTC. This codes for CASSVTSENEQFF.

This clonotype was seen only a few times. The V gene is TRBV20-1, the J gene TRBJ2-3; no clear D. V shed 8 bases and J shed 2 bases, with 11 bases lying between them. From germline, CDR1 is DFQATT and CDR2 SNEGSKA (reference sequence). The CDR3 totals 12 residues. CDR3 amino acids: CSTSPNTDTQYF. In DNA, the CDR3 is TGCAGTACGAGCCCAAACACAGATACGCAGTATTTT.

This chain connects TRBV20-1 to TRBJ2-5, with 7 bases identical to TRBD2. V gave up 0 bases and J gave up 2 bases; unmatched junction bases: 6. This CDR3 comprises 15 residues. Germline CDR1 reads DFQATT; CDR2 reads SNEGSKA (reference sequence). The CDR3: CSARDYFSGQETQYF. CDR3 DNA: TGCAGTGCTAGAGATTATTTTAGCGGGCAAGAGACCCAGTACTTC.

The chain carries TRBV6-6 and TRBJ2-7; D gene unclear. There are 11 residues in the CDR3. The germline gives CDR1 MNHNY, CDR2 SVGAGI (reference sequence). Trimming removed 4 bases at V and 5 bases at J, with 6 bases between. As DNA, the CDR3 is TGTGCCAGCAGTTGGGGAAACGAGCAGTACGTC. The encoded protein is CASSWGNEQYV.